A single sample is the source of the 18 T cell receptor beta chains below, sequenced in a study of early T cells in non-severe SARS-CoV-2 infection. TCRdb redid the calling of the 5' RACE reads with MiXCR, one entry per CDR3 protein. The sample has around 84,000 distinct CDR3 sequences; under 15% are singletons. Sequenced sample: whole blood. The receptors derive from an adult who was a healthcare worker with PCR-confirmed SARS-CoV-2 infection or an uninfected control (not recorded which).

V is TRBV20-1 and J is TRBJ1-1, with 9 bases that match TRBD1. V was clipped by 4 bases and J by 3 bases; unmatched bases: 9. The CDR3 length is 15 residues. Germline V gene lookup returns CDR1 DFQATT and CDR2 SNEGSKA (reference sequence). The CDR3 spells CSATTGGAGDTEAFF. Written as DNA, the CDR3 is TGCAGTGCTACAACAGGGGGCGCCGGGGACACTGAAGCTTTCTTT.

This clonotype was found a few times. This chain connects TRBV7-9 to TRBJ2-7, with D possibly TRBD2 on 5 matching bases. The germline CDR1 and CDR2 sequences are SEHNR and FQNEAQ (reference sequence). The CDR3 spans 13 residues. V lost 10 bases and J lost 0, with 13 bases in between. The CDR3 sequence: CAIPGGSSYEQYF. In DNA, the CDR3 is TGTGCCATACCGGGCGGGTCCTCCTACGAGCAGTACTTC.

The table lists this clonotype with a few counts. The chain links TRBV29-1 to TRBJ2-3; TRBD1 or TRBD2 may be the D gene (5 bases each). This CDR3 spans 14 amino acids. Germline CDR1 SQVTM, CDR2 ANQGSEA. V was cut by 0 bases and J by 4 bases, with 11 bases left in between. Written as DNA, the CDR3 is TGCAGCGTTGAAGACAGGGTGGGGGCAGATACGCAGTATTTT. This sequence encodes CSVEDRVGADTQYF.

This clonotype was counted between two and nine times. The rearrangement joins TRBV2 to TRBJ2-7; D call uncertain. The CDR3 has 12 residues. CDR1 and CDR2 (germline): SNHLY, FYNNEI. The ends were cut back, 11 bases at V and 0 bases at J, with 11 bases in the middle. DNA for the CDR3: TGTGCCGGCGGCCAGAGCTCCTACGAGCAGTACTTC. The encoded protein is CAGGQSSYEQYF.

The rearrangement links TRBV28 to TRBJ1-4; D unclear. Germline V CDR1 and CDR2: MDHEN, SYDVKM. The CDR3 is made up of 14 amino acids. V was pared by 5 bases and J by 8 bases, with 15 bases between. CDR3 region: CASSTRWGREKLFF. The CDR3 DNA sequence: TGTGCCAGCAGTACCCGATGGGGTCGCGAAAAACTGTTTTTT.

There are a few counts of this clonotype. CDR3 DNA sequence: TGCAGCGTTGAAGAGCTTACCGCGCTAGAGCAGTTCTTC. Protein sequence: CSVEELTALEQFF. The chain has TRBV29-1 and TRBJ2-1, with D unresolved. This CDR3 is 13 amino acids long. Trimming took 0 bases from V and 10 from J, leaving 13 bases between them. In germline, CDR1 is SQVTM, CDR2 ANQGSEA.

The V gene is TRBV6-4, the J gene TRBJ2-1, with TRBD2 identical over 7 bases. Germline V gene sequence: CDR1 MRHNA, CDR2 SNTAGT. The CDR3 is 15 residues long. The junction had 12 bases not matched to a gene; V was cut back by 5 bases and J by 8 bases. CDR3 amino acids: CASSPRTSGTHEQFF. The CDR3, as DNA: TGTGCCAGCAGTCCAAGGACTAGTGGTACCCATGAGCAGTTCTTC.

The CDR3 DNA is TGCATGACCCTACGGACAGGGGGCGAGCAGTACTTC. Translating it yields CMTLRTGGEQYF. The V and J genes are TRBV29-1 and TRBJ2-7; 10 nucleotides match TRBD1. There are 12 residues in the CDR3. Per the germline V gene, CDR1 is SQVTM and CDR2 is ANQGSEA.

The chain joins TRBV10-2 to TRBJ2-5; 8 positions agree with TRBD2. Germline trimming cut 10 bases from V and 0 bases from J; bases unmatched to any gene: 7. CDR1 and CDR2 (germline): WSHSY, SAAADI. This CDR3 region has 14 residues. CDR3 coding DNA: TGCGCCACCACTAGCGGAGCCTACCAAGAGACCCAGTACTTC. Translated: CATTSGAYQETQYF.

This clonotype was counted only a few times. The V and J genes are TRBV5-1 and TRBJ2-3, with 7 nucleotides matching TRBD1. This CDR3 contains 16 residues. V was clipped by 4 bases and J by 2 bases; unmatched bases: 10. The germline gives CDR1 SGHRS, CDR2 YFSETQ. The CDR3 DNA reads as TGCGCCAGCAGCCCACGAGGAAGGGGGCACACAGATACGCAGTATTTT. This sequence encodes CASSPRGRGHTDTQYF.

This clonotype has a handful of counts. V gene TRBV28 combines with J gene TRBJ1-1, with 9 bases fitting TRBD1. Per the germline V gene, CDR1 is MDHEN and CDR2 is SYDVKM. Trimming cost V 7 bases and J 11 bases; bases outside gene matches: 8. The CDR3 sequence is 12 residues long. The CDR3 protein is CASTSTGGGAFF. CDR3 bases: TGTGCCAGCACAAGTACAGGGGGCGGTGCTTTCTTT.

J is TRBJ2-7 and V is TRBV19; TRBD1 matches 10 bases. J gave up 5 bases and V 10 bases, and 5 bases lay outside the gene matches. Per germline, CDR1 LNHDA and CDR2 SQIVND (reference sequence). The length of the CDR3 is 12 residues. The CDR3 nucleotides are TGTGCCACCCGGACAGGGGGAAACGAGCAGTACTTC. This translates into CATRTGGNEQYF.

This chain uses TRBV7-2 with TRBJ2-1; D uncertain. This CDR3 is 12 amino acids long. Germline V gene data show CDR1 as SGHTA and CDR2 as FQGNSA. V lost 4 bases and J 7 bases, leaving 8 bases between the germline ends. The DNA for the CDR3 is TGTGCCAGCAGCTCTTGGGGAAATGAGCAGTTCTTC. Translating gives CASSSWGNEQFF.

This clonotype was detected ten times or more. V usage is TRBV29-1 and J usage is TRBJ1-2, with D possibly being TRBD1 (5 bases). Germline loops: CDR1 SQVTM, CDR2 ANQGSEA. CDR3 length: 13 residues. Trimming pared 0 bases from V and 6 bases from J, leaving 11 bases between. CDR3 sequence: CSVEDGRVDGYTF. The CDR3 region has the DNA TGCAGCGTTGAAGATGGCAGGGTTGATGGCTACACCTTC.

This clonotype has just a few counts. The V and J genes are TRBV12-3 or TRBV12-4 and TRBJ1-4, with D perhaps matching TRBD1 (5 bases). V was cut by 5 bases and J by 5 bases, with 9 bases left in between. This CDR3 has 13 residues. The CDR3 is CASSMGGNEKLFF. The CDR3, as DNA: TGTGCCAGCAGTATGGGGGGGAATGAAAAACTGTTTTTT.

This clonotype was recorded a few times. The chain uses TRBV7-9 and TRBJ2-7; TRBD2 might be the D (5 bases). The germline V gene encodes CDR1 SEHNR and CDR2 FQNEAQ (reference sequence). V was shortened by 7 bases and J by 0 bases, with 10 bases between the two germline ends. The CDR3 is 13 amino acids. The CDR3 nucleotides are TGTGCCAGCACCCCGAGGGACTCCTACGAGCAGTACTTC. It yields the protein CASTPRDSYEQYF.

This clonotype came up a few times. V usage is TRBV20-1 and J usage is TRBJ2-3; maybe TRBD1 (6 bases). Germline assignment: CDR1 DFQATT and CDR2 SNEGSKA (reference sequence). Trimming pared 2 bases from V and 2 bases from J, leaving 8 bases between. CDR3 length: 13 amino acids. This CDR3 reads CSARRGITDTQYF. CDR3 in DNA: TGCAGTGCTAGAAGGGGGATCACAGATACGCAGTATTTT.

This clonotype came up many times. V usage is TRBV27 and J usage is TRBJ1-1, with TRBD1 as a possible D gene (5 bases). Trimming took 5 bases from V and 1 from J, leaving 8 bases between them. CDR3 size: 13 residues. Germline assignment: CDR1 MNHEY and CDR2 SMNVEV (reference sequence). The CDR3 is CASSRRANTEAFF. The DNA for the CDR3 is TGTGCCAGCAGTCGCAGGGCGAACACTGAAGCTTTCTTT.